The TCR beta chain under discussion was sequenced for a study of blood T cell repertoires in COVID-19. Assay used: immunoSEQ multiplex PCR; TCRdb lists only in-frame clones, some missing. Found here are about 220,000 clones, roughly 90% of them singletons; the top ten hold around 15%. Germline lookup yields CDR1 MGHRA and CDR2 YSYEKL. Trimming left V 7 bases short and J 3 bases short, with 14 bases between. The CDR3 runs 14 residues. The V and J genes are TRBV4-1 and TRBJ2-3; perhaps TRBD2 as D (6 bases). Specimen: PBMCs or T cells enriched from blood (not recorded which). This clonotype originated in a man aged 25-45 years who had been exposed to COVID-19. CDR3 region: CASNQGLLTDTQYF. DNA of the CDR3: TGCGCCAGCAATCAGGGACTGTTGACAGATACGCAGTATTTT.